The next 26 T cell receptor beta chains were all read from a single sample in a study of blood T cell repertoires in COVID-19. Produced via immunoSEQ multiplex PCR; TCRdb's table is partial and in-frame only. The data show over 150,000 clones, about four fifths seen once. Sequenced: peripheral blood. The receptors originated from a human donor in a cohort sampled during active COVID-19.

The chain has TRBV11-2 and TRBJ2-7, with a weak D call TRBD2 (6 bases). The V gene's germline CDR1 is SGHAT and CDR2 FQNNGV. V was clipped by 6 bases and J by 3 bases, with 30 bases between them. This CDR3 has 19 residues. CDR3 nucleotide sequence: TGTGCCAGCAGAGCAGCTTATCGTTCTCTAGAATCCGGGGGCTACGAGCAGTACTTC. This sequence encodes CASRAAYRSLESGGYEQYF.

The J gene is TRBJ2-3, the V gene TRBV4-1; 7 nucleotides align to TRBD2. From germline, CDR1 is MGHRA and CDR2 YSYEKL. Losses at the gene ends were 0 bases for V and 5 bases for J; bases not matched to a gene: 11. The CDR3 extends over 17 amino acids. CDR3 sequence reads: CASSQDVVAGMLDTQYF. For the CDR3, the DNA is TGCGCCAGCAGCCAAGATGTAGTAGCGGGTATGTTAGATACGCAGTATTTT.

The CDR3 region is CASSKNRGYTF. CDR3 coding DNA: TGTGCCAGCAGTAAAAACAGGGGCTACACCTTC. The J gene is TRBJ1-2, the V gene TRBV12-3 or TRBV12-4; D is possibly TRBD1 (5 bases). The CDR3 spans 11 residues. V was trimmed by 5 bases and J by 8 bases, leaving 9 bases between them.

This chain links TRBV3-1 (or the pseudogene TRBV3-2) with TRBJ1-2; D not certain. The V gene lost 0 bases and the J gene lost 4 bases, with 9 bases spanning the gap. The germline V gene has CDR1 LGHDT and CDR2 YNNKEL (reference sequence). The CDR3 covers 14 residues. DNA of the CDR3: TGTGCCAGCAGCCAAGATGGGCTGTCCTATGGCTACACCTTC. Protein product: CASSQDGLSYGYTF.

CDR3 DNA sequence: TGTGCCAGTAGTATTTACCGGGGGGCTGAAGCTTTCTTT. Encoded protein: CASSIYRGAEAFF. The chain has TRBV19 and TRBJ1-1; possibly TRBD1 for D (5 bases). The CDR3 runs 13 residues. In germline, CDR1 is LNHDA, CDR2 SQIVND (reference sequence). The V end lost 3 bases, the J end lost 6 bases, and 11 bases lay between the germline ends.

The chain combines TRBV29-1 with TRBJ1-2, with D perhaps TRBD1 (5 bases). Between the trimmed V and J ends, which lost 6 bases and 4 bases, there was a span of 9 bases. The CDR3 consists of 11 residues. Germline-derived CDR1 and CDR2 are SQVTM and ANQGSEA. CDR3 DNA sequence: TGCAGCGTCGCGGGGGGCTATGGCTACACCTTC. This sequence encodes CSVAGGYGYTF. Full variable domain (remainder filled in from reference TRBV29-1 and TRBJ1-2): SAVISQKPSRDICQRGTSLTIQCQVDSQVTMMFWYRQQPGQSLTLIATANQGSEATYESGFVIDKFPISRPNLTFSTLTVSNMSPEDSSIYLCSVAGGYGYTFGSGTRLTVV.

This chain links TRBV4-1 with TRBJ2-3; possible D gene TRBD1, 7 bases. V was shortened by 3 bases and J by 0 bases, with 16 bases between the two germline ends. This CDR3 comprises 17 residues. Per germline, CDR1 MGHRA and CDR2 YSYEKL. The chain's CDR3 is CASSHHKTGTSTDTQYF. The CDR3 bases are TGCGCCAGCAGCCATCACAAGACAGGGACTAGCACAGATACGCAGTATTTT.

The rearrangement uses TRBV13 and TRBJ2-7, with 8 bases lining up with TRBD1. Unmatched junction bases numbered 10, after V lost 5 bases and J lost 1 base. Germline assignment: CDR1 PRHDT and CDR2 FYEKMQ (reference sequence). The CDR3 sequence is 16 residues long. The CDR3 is CASSIGQGYTSYEQYF. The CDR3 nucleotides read TGTGCCAGCAGCATCGGACAGGGCTATACATCCTACGAGCAGTACTTC.

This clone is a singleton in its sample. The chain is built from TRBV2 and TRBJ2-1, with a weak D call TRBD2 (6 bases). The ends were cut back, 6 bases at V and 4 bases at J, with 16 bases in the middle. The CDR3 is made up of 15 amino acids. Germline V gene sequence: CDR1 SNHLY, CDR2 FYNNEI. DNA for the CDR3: TGTGCCAGCAGGGAGGGTCTAGGAAGATACAATGAGCAGTTCTTC. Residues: CASREGLGRYNEQFF.

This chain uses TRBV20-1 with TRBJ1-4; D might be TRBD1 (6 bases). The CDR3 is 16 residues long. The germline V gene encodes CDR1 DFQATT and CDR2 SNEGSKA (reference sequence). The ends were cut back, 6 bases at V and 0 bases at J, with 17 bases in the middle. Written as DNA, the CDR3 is TGCAGTGCGAGTAGTCACAGGGCCTCAACTAATGAAAAACTGTTTTTT. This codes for CSASSHRASTNEKLFF.

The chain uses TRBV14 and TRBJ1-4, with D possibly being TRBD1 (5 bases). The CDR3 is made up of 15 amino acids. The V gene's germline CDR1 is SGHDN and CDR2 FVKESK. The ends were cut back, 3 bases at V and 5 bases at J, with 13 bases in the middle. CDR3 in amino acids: CASSHRDGSNEKLFF. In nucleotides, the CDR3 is TGTGCCAGCAGCCACCGGGACGGGAGCAATGAAAAACTGTTTTTT.

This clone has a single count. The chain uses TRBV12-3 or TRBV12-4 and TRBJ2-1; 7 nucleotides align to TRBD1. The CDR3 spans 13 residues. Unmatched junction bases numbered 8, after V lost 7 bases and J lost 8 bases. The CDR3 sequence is CASNRQGWDEQFF. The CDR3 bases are TGTGCCAGCAATCGACAGGGTTGGGATGAGCAGTTCTTC.

CDR3 region: CASSVDPTSGANTGELFF. The CDR3 DNA reads TGTGCCAGCAGCGTAGATCCTACTAGCGGGGCGAACACCGGGGAGCTGTTTTTT. V usage is TRBV9 and J usage is TRBJ2-2; 10 positions agree with TRBD2. This CDR3 spans 18 amino acids. V was pared by 0 bases and J by 0 bases, with 5 bases of the junction left unmatched. Germline V gives CDR1 SGDLS, CDR2 YYNGEE. The full variable domain, with the rest looked up from reference TRBV9 and TRBJ2-2, is DSGVTQTPKHLITATGQRVTLRCSPRSGDLSVYWYQQSLDQGLQFLIQYYNGEERAKGNILERFSAQQFPDLHSELNLSSLELGDSALYFCASSVDPTSGANTGELFFGEGSRLTVL.

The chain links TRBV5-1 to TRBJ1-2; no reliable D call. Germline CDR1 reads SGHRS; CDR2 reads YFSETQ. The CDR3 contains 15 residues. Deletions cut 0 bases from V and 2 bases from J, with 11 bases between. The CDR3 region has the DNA TGCGCCAGCAGCTTGGAAATGGGCGTCAACTATGGCTACACCTTC. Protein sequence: CASSLEMGVNYGYTF.

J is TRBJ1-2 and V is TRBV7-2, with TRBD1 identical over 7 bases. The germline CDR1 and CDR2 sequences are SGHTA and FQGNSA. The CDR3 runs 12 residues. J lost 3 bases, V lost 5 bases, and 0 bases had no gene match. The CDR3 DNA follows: TGTGCCAGCAGCCAGGGGGACTATGGCTACACCTTC. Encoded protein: CASSQGDYGYTF.

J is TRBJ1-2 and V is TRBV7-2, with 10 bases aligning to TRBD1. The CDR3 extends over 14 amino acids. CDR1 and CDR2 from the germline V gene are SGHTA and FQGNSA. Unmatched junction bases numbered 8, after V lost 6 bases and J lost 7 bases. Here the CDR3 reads CASRRTGGSGGYTF. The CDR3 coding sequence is TGTGCCAGCAGGCGGACAGGGGGATCTGGTGGCTACACCTTC.

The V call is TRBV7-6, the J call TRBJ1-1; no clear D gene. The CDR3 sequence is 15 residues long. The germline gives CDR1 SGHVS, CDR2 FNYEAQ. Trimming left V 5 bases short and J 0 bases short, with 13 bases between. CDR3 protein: CASSTDAALNTEAFF. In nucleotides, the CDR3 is TGTGCCAGCAGCACTGACGCGGCCTTGAACACTGAAGCTTTCTTT.

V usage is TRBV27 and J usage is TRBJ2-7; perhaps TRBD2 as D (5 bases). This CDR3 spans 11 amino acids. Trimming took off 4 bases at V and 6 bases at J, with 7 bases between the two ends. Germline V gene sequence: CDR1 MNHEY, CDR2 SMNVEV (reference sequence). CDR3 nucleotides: TGTGCCAGCAGTTCCGGGGTCGAGCAGTACTTC. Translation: CASSSGVEQYF.

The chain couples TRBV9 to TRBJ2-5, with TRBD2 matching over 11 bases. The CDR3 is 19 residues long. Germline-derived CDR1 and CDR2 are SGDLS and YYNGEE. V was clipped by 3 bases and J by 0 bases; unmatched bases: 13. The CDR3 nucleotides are TGTGCCAGCAGCGCCCGTAGCGGGGGGGCCGGATGGGACCAAGAGACCCAGTACTTC. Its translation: CASSARSGGAGWDQETQYF.

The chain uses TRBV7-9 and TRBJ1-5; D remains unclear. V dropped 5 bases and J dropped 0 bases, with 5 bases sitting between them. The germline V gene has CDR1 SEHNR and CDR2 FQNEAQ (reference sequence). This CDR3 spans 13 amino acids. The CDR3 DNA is TGTGCCAGCAGCCAAAATAGCAATCAGCCCCAGCATTTT. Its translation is CASSQNSNQPQHF.

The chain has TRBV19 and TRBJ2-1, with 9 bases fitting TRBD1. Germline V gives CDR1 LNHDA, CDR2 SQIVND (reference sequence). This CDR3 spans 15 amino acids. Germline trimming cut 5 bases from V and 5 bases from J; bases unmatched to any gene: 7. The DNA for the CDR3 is TGTGCCAGTAGTCCTTACCGGGACAGGGACAATGAGCAGTTCTTC. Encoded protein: CASSPYRDRDNEQFF.

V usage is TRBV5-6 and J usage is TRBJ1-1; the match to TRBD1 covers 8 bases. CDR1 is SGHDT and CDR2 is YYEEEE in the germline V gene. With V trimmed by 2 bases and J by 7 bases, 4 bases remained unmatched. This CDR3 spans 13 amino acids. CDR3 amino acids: CASSFGQGIEAFF. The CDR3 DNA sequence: TGTGCCAGCAGCTTCGGACAGGGAATTGAAGCTTTCTTT.

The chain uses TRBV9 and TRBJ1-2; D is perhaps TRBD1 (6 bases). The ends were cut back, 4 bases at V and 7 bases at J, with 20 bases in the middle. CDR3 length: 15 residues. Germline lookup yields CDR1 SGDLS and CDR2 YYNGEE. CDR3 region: CASSPGAPGVGGYTF. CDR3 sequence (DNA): TGTGCCAGCAGCCCCGGGGCTCCAGGGGTCGGTGGCTACACCTTC.

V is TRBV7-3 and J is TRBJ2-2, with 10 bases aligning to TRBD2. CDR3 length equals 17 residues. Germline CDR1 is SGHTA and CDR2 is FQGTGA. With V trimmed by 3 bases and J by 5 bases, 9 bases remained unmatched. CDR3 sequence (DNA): TGTGCCAGCAGCTTCAGCGGGGGGGCCGCGAGTACCGGGGAGCTGTTTTTT. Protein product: CASSFSGGAASTGELFF.

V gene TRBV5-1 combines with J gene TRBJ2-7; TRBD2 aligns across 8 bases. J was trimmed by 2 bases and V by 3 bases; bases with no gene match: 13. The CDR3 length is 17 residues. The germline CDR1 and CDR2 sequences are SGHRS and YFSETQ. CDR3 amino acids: CASSSARGLEGTYEQYF. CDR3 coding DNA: TGCGCCAGCAGCTCAGCCCGGGGACTAGAGGGGACCTACGAGCAGTACTTC.

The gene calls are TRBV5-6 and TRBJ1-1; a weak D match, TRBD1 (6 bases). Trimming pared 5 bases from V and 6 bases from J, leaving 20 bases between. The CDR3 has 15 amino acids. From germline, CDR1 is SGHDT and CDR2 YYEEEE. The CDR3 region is CASRAQGLSFSEAFF. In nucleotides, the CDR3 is TGTGCCAGCAGGGCACAGGGTCTTTCGTTCTCTGAAGCTTTCTTT.